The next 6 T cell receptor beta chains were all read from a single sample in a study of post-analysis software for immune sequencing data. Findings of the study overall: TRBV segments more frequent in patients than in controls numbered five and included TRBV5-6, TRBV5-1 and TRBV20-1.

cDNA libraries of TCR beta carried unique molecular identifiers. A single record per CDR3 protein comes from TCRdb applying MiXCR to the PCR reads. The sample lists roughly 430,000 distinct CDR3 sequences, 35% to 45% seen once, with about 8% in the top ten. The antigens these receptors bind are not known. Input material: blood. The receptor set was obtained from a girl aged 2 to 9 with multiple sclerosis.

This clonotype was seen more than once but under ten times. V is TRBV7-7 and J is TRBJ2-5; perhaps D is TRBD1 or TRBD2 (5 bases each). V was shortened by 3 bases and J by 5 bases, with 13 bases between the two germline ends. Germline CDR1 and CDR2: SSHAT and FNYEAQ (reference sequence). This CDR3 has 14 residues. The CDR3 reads CASSLGTALETQYF. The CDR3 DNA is TGTGCCAGCAGCTTGGGGACGGCCCTCGAGACCCAGTACTTC.

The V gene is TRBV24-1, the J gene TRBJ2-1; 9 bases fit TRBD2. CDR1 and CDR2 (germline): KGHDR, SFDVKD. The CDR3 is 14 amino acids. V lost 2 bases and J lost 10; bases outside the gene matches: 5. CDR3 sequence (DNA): TGTGCCACCAGTGATTCAGGGACTAGCCGAGAGCAGTTCTTC. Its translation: CATSDSGTSREQFF.

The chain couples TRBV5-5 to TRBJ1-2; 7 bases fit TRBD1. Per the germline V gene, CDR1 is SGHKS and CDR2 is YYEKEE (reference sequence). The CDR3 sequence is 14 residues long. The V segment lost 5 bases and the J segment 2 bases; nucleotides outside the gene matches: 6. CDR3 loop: CASRLPGQNYGYTF. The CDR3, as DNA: TGTGCCAGCAGGCTTCCGGGACAGAACTATGGCTACACCTTC.

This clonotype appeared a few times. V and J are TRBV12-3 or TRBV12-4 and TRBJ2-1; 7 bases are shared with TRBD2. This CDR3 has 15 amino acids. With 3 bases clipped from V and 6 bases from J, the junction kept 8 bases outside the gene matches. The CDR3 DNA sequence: TGTGCCAGCAGTTTCACTAGCGATCCGATCAATGAGCAGTTCTTC. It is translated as CASSFTSDPINEQFF.

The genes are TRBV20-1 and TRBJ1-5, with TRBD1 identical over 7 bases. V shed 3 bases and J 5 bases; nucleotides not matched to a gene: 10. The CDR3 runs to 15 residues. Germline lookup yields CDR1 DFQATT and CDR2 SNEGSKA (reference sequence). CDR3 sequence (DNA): TGCAGTGCTAGTTCGATCGGACAGGTTCATCAGCCCCAGCATTTT. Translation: CSASSIGQVHQPQHF.

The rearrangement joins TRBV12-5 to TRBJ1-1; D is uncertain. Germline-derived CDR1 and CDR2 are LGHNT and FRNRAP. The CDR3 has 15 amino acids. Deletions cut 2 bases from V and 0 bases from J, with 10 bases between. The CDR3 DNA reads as TGTGCTAGTGGTTTGTCGGGCAGCATGAACACTGAAGCTTTCTTT. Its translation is CASGLSGSMNTEAFF.